This T cell receptor (beta chain) comes out of a study of blood T cell repertoires in COVID-19. The CDR3 loop spans 14 amino acids. The germline CDR1 and CDR2 sequences are LNHDA and SQIVND (reference sequence). With 3 bases removed from V and 0 bases from J, the gap between germline ends came to 6 bases. Measured with immunoSEQ multiplex PCR; TCRdb has only the in-frame clones, and not every one. The data contain around 130,000 clones, around four fifths of them singletons. This TCR was recovered from an elderly man with acute or convalescent COVID-19. The chain combines TRBV19 with TRBJ1-3, with no clear D. Specimen: peripheral blood. Written as DNA, the CDR3 is TGTGCCAGTAGTATGGGCCACTCTGGAAACACCATATATTTT. Translating it yields CASSMGHSGNTIYF.